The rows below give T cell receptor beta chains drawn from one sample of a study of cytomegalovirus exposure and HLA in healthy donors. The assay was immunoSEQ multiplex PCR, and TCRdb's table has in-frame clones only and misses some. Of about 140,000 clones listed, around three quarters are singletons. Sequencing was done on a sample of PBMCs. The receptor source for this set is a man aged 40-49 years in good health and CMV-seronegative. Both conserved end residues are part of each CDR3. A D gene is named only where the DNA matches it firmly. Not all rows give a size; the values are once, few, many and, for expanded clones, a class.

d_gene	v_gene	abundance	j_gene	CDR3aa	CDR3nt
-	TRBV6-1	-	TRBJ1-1	CASEFGGGRVAEAFF	TGTGCCAGCGAATTCGGGGGGGGGCGTGTCGCTGAAGCTTTCTTT
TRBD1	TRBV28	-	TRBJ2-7	CASRTIRDSHEQYF	TGTGCCAGCAGGACGATCCGGGACAGCCACGAGCAGTACTTC
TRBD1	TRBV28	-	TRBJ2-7	CASRTGAPINEQYF	TGTGCCAGCCGCACAGGGGCCCCTATAAACGAGCAGTACTTC
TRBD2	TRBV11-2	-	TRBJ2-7	CASSLRLAPYEQYF	TGTGCCAGCAGCTTGAGACTAGCCCCCTACGAGCAGTACTTC
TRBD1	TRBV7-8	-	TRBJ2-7	CASSSLGQDSSYEQYF	TGTGCCAGCAGCTCACTGGGACAGGATAGCTCCTACGAGCAGTACTTC
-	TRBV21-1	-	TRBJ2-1	CASSKGGTGASYNEQFF	TGTGCCAGCAGCAAAGGCGGGACAGGGGCCTCCTACAATGAGCAGTTCTTC
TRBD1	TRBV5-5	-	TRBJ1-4	CASSIDRATNEKLFF	TGTGCCAGCAGCATCGACAGGGCGACTAATGAAAAACTGTTTTTT
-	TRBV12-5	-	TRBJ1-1	CASGLVRAYTEAFF	TGTGCTAGTGGTTTGGTCAGGGCCTACACTGAAGCTTTCTTT
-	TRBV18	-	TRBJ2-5	CASSPPNMQETQYF	TGTGCCAGCTCACCACCGAACATGCAAGAGACCCAGTACTTC
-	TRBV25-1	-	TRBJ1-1	CASSEYKIGDTEAFF	TGTGCCAGCAGTGAATATAAAATCGGGGACACTGAAGCTTTCTTT
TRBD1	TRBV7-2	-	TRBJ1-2	CASSLDRIYGYTF	TGTGCCAGCAGCTTGGACAGGATCTATGGCTACACCTTC
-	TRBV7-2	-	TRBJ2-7	CASSLYALGTYEQYF	TGTGCCAGCAGCTTGTATGCACTCGGGACCTACGAGCAGTACTTC
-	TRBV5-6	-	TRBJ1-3	CASSSKGFSGNTIYF	TGTGCCAGCAGCTCGAAGGGGTTTTCTGGAAACACCATATATTTT
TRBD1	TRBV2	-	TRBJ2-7	CASSGRGHSYEQYF	TGTGCCAGCAGCGGAAGGGGGCACTCCTACGAGCAGTACTTC
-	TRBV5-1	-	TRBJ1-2	CASSLGGASGYTF	TGCGCCAGCAGCTTAGGCGGGGCTTCTGGCTACACCTTC
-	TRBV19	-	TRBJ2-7	CASSTLLADTYEQYF	TGTGCCAGTAGTACCCTTTTAGCGGATACCTACGAGCAGTACTTC
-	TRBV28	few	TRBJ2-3	CASSQIEEADTQYF	TGTGCCAGCAGTCAGATCGAAGAGGCAGATACGCAGTATTTT
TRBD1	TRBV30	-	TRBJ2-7	CAWSASGTDEQYF	TGTGCCTGGAGTGCATCCGGGACAGACGAGCAGTACTTC
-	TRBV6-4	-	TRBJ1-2	CASSVKQANYGYTF	TGTGCCAGCAGTGTCAAACAGGCCAACTATGGCTACACCTTC
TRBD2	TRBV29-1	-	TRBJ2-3	CSVTGGAVTDTQYF	TGCAGCGTTACGGGGGGGGCGGTCACAGATACGCAGTATTTT
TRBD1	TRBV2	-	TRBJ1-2	CASINRGSYGYTF	TGTGCCAGCATCAACAGGGGATCGTATGGCTACACCTTC
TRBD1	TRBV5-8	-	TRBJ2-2	CASSLVQGAVGELFF	TGTGCCAGCAGCTTGGTCCAGGGGGCGGTCGGGGAGCTGTTTTTT
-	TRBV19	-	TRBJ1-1	CASSILEAGTEAFF	TGTGCCAGTAGTATCTTGGAAGCAGGGACTGAAGCTTTCTTT
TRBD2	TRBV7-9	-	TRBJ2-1	CASSSHRGGLGGSYNEQFF	TGTGCCAGCAGTTCCCACCGGGGGGGCCTAGGAGGTTCCTACAATGAGCAGTTCTTC
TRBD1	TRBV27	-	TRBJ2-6	CASRRLTGAGANVLTF	TGTGCCAGCAGACGCCTGACAGGGGCCGGGGCCAACGTCCTGACTTTC
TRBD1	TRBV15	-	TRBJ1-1	CATSGGQAPEAFF	TGTGCCACCAGCGGAGGACAGGCCCCTGAAGCTTTCTTT
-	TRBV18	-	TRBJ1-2	CASSPEQGVYGYTF	TGTGCCAGCTCCCCAGAACAGGGTGTCTATGGCTACACCTTC
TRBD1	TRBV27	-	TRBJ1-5	CASSSTGAGNQPQHF	TGTGCCAGCAGCTCAACAGGGGCCGGCAATCAGCCCCAGCATTTT
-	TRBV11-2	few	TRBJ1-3	CASSSFTGPFSGNTIYF	TGTGCCAGCAGCTCCTTCACTGGGCCTTTCTCTGGAAACACCATATATTTT
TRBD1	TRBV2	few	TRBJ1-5	CASNGQGHQPQHF	TGTGCCAGCAACGGACAGGGCCATCAGCCCCAGCATTTT
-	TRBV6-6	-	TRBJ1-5	CASSYGGVVNQPQHF	TGTGCCAGCAGTTACGGCGGGGTCGTCAATCAGCCCCAGCATTTT
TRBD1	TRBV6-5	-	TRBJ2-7	CASSYGTGPIAYEQYF	TGTGCCAGCAGCTACGGGACAGGTCCTATAGCCTACGAGCAGTACTTC
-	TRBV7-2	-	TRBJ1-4	CASSLVSRGEKLFF	TGTGCCAGCAGCTTGGTATCCCGGGGAGAAAAACTGTTTTTT
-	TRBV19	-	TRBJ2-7	CASSIGGSAPYEQYF	TGTGCCAGTAGTATAGGGGGCAGTGCCCCCTACGAGCAGTACTTC
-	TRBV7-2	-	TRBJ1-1	CASSSYPENTEAFF	TGTGCCAGCAGCTCTTACCCAGAGAACACTGAAGCTTTCTTT
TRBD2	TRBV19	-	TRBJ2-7	CASSRGLAVRSYEQYF	TGTGCCAGTAGTAGGGGACTAGCGGTGCGCTCCTACGAGCAGTACTTC
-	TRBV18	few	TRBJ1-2	CASSPYGFSGYPF	TGTGCCAGCTCACCGTACGGGTTTAGTGGCTACCCCTTC
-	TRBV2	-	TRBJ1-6	CASSERGFGSDSPLHF	TGTGCCAGCAGTGAAAGGGGTTTTGGGTCGGATTCACCCCTCCACTTT
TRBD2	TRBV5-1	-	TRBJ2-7	CASKSGRGGSYEQYF	TGCGCCAGCAAAAGCGGGAGGGGCGGCTCCTACGAGCAGTACTTC
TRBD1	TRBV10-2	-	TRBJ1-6	CASSADRAGSPLHF	TGCGCCAGCAGCGCGGACAGGGCCGGTTCACCCCTCCACTTT
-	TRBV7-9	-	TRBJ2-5	CSSSKAWGDSQETQYF	TGTTCCAGCAGCAAAGCGTGGGGGGACAGTCAAGAGACCCAGTACTTC
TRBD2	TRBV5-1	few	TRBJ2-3	CASSKRPGGGRSTDTQYF	TGCGCCAGCAGCAAGCGGCCGGGCGGGGGGAGAAGCACAGATACGCAGTATTTT
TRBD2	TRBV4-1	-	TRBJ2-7	CASSQPGTSGSYYF	TGCGCCAGCAGCCAACCCGGGACTAGCGGGAGCTATTACTTC
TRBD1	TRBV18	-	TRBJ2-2	CASSLTGPGELFF	TGTGCCAGCTCACTGACAGGGCCCGGGGAGCTGTTTTTT
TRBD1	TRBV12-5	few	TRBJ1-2	CASALRQGGGYGYTF	TGTGCTAGTGCCCTCAGACAGGGAGGAGGCTATGGCTACACCTTC
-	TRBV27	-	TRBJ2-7	CASSSGHSYEQYF	TGTGCCAGCAGTTCTGGACACTCCTACGAGCAGTACTTC
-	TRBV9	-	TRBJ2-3	CASSVQGDTQYF	TGTGCCAGCAGCGTACAGGGAGATACGCAGTATTTT
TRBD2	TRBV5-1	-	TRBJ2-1	CASSLATSGRAAYNEQFF	TGCGCCAGCAGCTTGGCCACTAGCGGGAGGGCCGCCTACAATGAGCAGTTCTTC
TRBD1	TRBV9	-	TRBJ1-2	CASSRDSNYGYTF	TGTGCCAGCAGCAGGGACAGCAACTATGGCTACACCTTC
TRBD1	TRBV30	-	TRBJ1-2	CAWSQGAGVGYTF	TGTGCCTGGAGTCAGGGGGCCGGCGTTGGCTACACCTTC